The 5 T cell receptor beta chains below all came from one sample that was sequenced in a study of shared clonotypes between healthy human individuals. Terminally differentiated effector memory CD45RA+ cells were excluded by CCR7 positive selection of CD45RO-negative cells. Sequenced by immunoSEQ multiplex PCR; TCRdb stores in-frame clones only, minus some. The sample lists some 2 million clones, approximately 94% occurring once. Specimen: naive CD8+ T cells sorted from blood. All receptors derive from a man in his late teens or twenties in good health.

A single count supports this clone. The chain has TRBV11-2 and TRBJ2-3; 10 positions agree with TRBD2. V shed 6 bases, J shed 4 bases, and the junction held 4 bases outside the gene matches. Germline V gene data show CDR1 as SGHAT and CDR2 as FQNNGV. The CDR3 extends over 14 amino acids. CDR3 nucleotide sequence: TGTGCCAGCAGTCTTAGCGGGGGGTCAGATACGCAGTATTTT. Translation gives CASSLSGGSDTQYF. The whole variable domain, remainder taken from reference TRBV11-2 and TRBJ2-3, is EAGVAQSPRYKIIEKRQSVAFWCNPISGHATLYWYQQILGQGPKLLIQFQNNGVVDDSQLPKDRFSAERLKGVDSTLKIQPAKLEDSAVYLCASSLSGGSDTQYFGPGTRLTVL.

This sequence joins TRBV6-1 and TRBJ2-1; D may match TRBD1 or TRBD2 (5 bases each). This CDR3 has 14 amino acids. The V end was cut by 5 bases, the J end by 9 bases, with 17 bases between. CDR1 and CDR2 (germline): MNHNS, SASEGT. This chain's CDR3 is CASSIPWGWVEQFF. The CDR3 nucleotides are TGTGCCAGCAGTATTCCCTGGGGGTGGGTTGAGCAGTTCTTC.

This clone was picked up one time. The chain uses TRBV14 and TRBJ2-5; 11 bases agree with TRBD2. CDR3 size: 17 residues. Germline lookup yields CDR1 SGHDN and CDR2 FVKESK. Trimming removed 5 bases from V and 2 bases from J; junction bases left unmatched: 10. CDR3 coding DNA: TGTGCCAGCAGCTCTCTAGCGGGGGGACCATCGCAAGAGACCCAGTACTTC. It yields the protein CASSSLAGGPSQETQYF.

This chain's CDR3 is CASSLAEERQTQYF. In DNA form, the CDR3 reads TGTGCCAGCAGCTTAGCGGAGGAGCGACAGACCCAGTACTTC. The chain joins TRBV7-8 to TRBJ2-5; weak D call: TRBD2 (5 bases). CDR3 length: 14 amino acids. Germline CDR1 and CDR2: SGHVS and FQNEAQ. V was pared by 0 bases and J by 6 bases, with 11 bases between.

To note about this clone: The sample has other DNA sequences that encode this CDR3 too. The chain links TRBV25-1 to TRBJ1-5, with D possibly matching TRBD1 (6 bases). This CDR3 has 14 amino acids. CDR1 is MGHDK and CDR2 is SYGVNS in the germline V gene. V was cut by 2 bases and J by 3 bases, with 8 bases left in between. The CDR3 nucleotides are TGTGCCAGCAGTGAACAGGGGTCCAATCAGCCCCAGCATTTT. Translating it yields CASSEQGSNQPQHF.